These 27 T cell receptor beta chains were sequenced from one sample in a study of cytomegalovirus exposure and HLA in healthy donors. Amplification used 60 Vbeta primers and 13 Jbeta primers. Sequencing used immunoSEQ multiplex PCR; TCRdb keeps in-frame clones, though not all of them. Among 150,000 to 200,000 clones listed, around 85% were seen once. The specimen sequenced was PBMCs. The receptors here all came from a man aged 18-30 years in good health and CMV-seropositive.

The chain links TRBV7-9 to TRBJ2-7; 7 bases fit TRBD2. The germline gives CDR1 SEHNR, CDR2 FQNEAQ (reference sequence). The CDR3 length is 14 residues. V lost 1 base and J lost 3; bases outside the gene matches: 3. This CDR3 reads CASSLVGGSYEQYF. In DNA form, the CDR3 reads TGTGCCAGCAGCTTAGTCGGCGGGAGCTACGAGCAGTACTTC. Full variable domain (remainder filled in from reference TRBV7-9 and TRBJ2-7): DTGVSQNPRHKITKRGQNVTFRCDPISEHNRLYWYRQTLGQGPEFLTYFQNEAQLEKSRLLSDRFSAERPKGSFSTLEIQRTEQGDSAMYLCASSLVGGSYEQYFGPGTRLTVT.

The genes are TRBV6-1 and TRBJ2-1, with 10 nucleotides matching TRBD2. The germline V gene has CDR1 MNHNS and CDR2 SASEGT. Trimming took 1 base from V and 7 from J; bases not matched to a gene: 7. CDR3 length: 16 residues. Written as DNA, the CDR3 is TGTGCCAGCAGTGAAGGTGGGACTAGCGCACCAAATGAGCAGTTCTTC. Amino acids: CASSEGGTSAPNEQFF.

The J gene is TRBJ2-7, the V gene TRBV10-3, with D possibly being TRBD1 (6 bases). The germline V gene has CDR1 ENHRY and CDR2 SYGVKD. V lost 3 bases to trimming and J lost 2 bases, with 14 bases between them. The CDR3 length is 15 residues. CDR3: CAISEFRDTTYEQYF. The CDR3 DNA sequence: TGTGCCATCAGTGAATTCCGGGACACCACCTACGAGCAGTACTTC.

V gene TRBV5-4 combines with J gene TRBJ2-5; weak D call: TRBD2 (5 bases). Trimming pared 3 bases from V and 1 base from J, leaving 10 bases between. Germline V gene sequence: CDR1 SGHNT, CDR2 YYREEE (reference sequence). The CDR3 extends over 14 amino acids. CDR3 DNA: TGTGCCAGCAGCTCTATTAGCGTCCAAGAGACCCAGTACTTC. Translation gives CASSSISVQETQYF.

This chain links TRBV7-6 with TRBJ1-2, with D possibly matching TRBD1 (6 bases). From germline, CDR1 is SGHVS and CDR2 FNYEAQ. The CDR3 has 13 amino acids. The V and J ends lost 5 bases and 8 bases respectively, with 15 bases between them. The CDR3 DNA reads TGTGCCAGCAGCCCGGGGGGGGCGGTGGGCTACACCTTC. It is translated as CASSPGGAVGYTF.

The CDR3 here is CASNSRDSVTSPLHF. In DNA, the CDR3 is TGTGCCAGCAATTCGAGGGACAGCGTTACTTCACCCCTCCACTTT. The rearrangement joins TRBV2 to TRBJ1-6; 7 positions match TRBD1. Germline V gives CDR1 SNHLY, CDR2 FYNNEI. V dropped 7 bases and J dropped 9; count of bases not matched to a gene: 12. CDR3 length: 15 residues. Using reference TRBV2 and TRBJ1-6 for the parts outside the CDR3, the full variable domain is EPEVTQTPSHQVTQMGQEVILRCVPISNHLYFYWYRQILGQKVEFLVSFYNNEISEKSEIFDDQFSVERPDGSNFTLKIRSTKLEDSAMYFCASNSRDSVTSPLHFGNGTRLTVT.

The chain's CDR3 is CASSDKRGNQPQHF. The DNA for the CDR3 is TGTGCCAGCAGCGATAAAAGAGGCAATCAGCCCCAGCATTTT. This sequence joins TRBV2 and TRBJ1-5; D unresolved. The CDR3 loop spans 14 amino acids. CDR1 SNHLY and CDR2 FYNNEI come from the germline V gene. Trimming cost V 6 bases and J 2 bases, with 11 bases left between them.

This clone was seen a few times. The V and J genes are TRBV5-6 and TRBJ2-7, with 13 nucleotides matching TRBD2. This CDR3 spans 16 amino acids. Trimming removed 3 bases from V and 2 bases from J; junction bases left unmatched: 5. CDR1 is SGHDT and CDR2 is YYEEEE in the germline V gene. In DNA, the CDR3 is TGTGCCAGCAGCTCCGGACTAGCGGGGGTCACCTACGAGCAGTACTTC. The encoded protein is CASSSGLAGVTYEQYF.

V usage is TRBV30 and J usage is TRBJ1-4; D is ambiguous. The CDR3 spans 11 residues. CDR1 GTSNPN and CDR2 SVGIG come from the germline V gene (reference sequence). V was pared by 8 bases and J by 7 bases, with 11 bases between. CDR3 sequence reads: CAGRVGEKLFF. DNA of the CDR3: TGTGCCGGGCGGGTTGGTGAAAAACTGTTTTTT.

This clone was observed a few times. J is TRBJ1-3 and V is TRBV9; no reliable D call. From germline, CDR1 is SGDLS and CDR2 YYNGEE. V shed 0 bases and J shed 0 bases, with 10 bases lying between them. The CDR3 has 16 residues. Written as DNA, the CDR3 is TGTGCCAGCAGCGTAGGTCCGCTTAGCTCTGGAAACACCATATATTTT. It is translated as CASSVGPLSSGNTIYF.

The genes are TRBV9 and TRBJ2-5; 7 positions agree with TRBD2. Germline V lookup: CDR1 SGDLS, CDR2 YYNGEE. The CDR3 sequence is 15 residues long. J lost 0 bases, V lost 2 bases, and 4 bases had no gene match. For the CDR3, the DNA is TGTGCCAGCAGCGTCTCCGGGACTAACCAAGAGACCCAGTACTTC. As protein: CASSVSGTNQETQYF.

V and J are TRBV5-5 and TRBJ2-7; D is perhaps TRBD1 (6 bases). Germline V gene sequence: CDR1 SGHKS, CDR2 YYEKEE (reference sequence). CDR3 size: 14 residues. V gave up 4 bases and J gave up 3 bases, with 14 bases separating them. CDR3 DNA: TGTGCCAGCAGCCAAGATTTACAGGGCTACGAGCAGTACTTC. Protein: CASSQDLQGYEQYF.

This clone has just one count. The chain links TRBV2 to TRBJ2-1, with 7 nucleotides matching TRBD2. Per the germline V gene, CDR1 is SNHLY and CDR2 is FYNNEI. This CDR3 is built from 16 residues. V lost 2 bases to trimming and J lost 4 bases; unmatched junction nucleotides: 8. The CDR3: CASSESGAGWYNEQFF. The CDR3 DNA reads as TGTGCCAGCAGTGAATCCGGAGCGGGGTGGTACAATGAGCAGTTCTTC.

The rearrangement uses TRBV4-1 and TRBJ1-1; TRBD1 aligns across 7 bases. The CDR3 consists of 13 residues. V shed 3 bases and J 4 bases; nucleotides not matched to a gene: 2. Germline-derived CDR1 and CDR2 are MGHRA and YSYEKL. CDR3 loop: CASSHQGGTEAFF. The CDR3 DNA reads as TGCGCCAGCAGCCATCAGGGGGGCACTGAAGCTTTCTTT.

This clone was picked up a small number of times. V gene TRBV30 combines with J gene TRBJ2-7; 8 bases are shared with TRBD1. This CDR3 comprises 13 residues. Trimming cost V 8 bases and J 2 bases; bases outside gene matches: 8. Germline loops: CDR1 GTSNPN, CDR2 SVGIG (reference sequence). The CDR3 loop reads CAGGQGGTYEQYF. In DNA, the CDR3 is TGTGCCGGTGGACAGGGAGGTACCTACGAGCAGTACTTC.

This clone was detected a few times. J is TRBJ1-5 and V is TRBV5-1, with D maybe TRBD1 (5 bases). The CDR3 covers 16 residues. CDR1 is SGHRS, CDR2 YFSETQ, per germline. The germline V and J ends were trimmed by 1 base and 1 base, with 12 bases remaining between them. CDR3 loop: CASSLSGGSSNQPQHF. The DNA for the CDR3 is TGCGCCAGCAGCTTGTCGGGGGGAAGCAGCAATCAGCCCCAGCATTTT. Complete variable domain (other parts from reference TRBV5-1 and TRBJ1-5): KAGVTQTPRYLIKTRGQQVTLSCSPISGHRSVSWYQQTPGQGLQFLFEYFSETQRNKGNFPGRFSGRQFSNSRSEMNVSTLELGDSALYLCASSLSGGSSNQPQHFGDGTRLSIL.

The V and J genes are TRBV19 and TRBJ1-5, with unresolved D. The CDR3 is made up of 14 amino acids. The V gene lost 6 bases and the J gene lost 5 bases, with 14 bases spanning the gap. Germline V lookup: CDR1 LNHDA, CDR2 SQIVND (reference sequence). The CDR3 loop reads CASRFREDHQPQHF. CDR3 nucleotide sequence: TGTGCCAGTAGATTCCGGGAAGACCATCAGCCCCAGCATTTT.

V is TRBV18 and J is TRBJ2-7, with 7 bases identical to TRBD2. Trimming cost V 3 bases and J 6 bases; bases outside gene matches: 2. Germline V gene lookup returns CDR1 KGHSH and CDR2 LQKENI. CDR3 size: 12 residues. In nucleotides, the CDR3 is TGTGCCAGCTCACCCCGGGAGGCCGAGCAGTACTTC. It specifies CASSPREAEQYF.

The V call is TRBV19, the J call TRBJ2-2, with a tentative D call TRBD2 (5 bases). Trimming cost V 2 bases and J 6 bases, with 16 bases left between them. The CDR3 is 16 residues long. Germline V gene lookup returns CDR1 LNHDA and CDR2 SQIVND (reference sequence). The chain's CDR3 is CASSITPSRVAGELFF. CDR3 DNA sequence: TGTGCCAGTAGTATAACCCCCTCGCGGGTAGCCGGGGAGCTGTTTTTT.

CDR3 bases: TGTGCCAGCAGTAGCCCTGGGGGGAACTATGGCTACACCTTC. It yields the protein CASSSPGGNYGYTF. J is TRBJ1-2 and V is TRBV6-6; tentatively, D is TRBD1 (5 bases). The CDR3 totals 14 residues. Trimming shortened V by 5 bases and J by 2 bases, and 12 bases separated the two germline ends. Germline assignment: CDR1 MNHNY and CDR2 SVGAGI (reference sequence).

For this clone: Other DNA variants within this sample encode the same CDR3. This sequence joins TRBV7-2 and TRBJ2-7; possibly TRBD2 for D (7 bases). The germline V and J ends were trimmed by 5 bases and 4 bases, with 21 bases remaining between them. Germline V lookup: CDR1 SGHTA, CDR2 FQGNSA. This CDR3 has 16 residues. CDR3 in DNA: TGTGCCAGCAGCCAACGAACGGGGGGCTCGGGTTACGAGCAGTACTTC. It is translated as CASSQRTGGSGYEQYF.

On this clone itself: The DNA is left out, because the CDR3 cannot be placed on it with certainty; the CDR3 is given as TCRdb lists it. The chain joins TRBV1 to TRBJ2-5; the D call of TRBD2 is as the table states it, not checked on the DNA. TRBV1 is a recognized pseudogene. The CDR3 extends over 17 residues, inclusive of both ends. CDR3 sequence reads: CTSSQVAAGALGETQYF.

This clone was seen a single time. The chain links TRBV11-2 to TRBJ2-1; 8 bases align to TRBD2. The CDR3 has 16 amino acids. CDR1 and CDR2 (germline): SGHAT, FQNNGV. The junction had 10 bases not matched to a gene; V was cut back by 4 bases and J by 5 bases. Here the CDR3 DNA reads TGTGCCAGCAGCTCCCTGGGACCGGGAGGGGACAATGAGCAGTTCTTC. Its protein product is CASSSLGPGGDNEQFF. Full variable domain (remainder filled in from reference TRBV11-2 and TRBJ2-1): EAGVAQSPRYKIIEKRQSVAFWCNPISGHATLYWYQQILGQGPKLLIQFQNNGVVDDSQLPKDRFSAERLKGVDSTLKIQPAKLEDSAVYLCASSSLGPGGDNEQFFGPGTRLTVL.

The CDR3 nucleotides read TGTGCCAGCTCGCCGACTCGGGAAACAGATACGCAGTATTTT. Encoded protein: CASSPTRETDTQYF. The chain carries TRBV18 and TRBJ2-3, with D possibly TRBD2 on 5 matching bases. Trimming took 6 bases from V and 3 from J, leaving 13 bases between them. The CDR3 covers 14 residues. The germline V gene encodes CDR1 KGHSH and CDR2 LQKENI.

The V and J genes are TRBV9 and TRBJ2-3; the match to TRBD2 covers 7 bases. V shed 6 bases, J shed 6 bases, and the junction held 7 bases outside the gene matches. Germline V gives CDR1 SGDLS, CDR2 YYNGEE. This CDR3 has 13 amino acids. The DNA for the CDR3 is TGTGCCAGCAATGGGGGGGGAGGGGATACGCAGTATTTT. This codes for CASNGGGGDTQYF.

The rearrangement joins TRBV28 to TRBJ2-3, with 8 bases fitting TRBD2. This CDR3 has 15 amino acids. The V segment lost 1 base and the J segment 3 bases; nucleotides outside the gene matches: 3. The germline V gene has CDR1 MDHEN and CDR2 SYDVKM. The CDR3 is CASSLSGGWTDTQYF. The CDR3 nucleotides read TGTGCCAGCAGTTTATCGGGGGGGTGGACAGATACGCAGTATTTT.

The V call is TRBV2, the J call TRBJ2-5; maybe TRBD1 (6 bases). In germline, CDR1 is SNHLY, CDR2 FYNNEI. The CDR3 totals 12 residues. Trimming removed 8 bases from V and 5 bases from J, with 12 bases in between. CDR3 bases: TGTGCCAGCCAATCTAGGGGGGAGACCCAGTACTTC. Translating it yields CASQSRGETQYF.